The clone carrying this T cell receptor (beta chain) was counted at least ten times. This entry comes from a study of CD8+CD57+ T cells in acquired aplastic anemia. Germline values: CDR1 DFQATT, CDR2 SNEGSKA (reference sequence). With 4 bases clipped from V and 5 bases from J, the junction kept 5 bases outside the gene matches. The CDR3 runs to 14 residues. Genomic DNA provided the template from which TCR beta VDJ and CDR3 profiles were obtained. TCRdb re-analysed the reads in MiXCR, keeping a single row per CDR3 protein. The data hold 200,000 to 250,000 distinct CDR3 sequences, with roughly 33% observed a single time.

This chain uses TRBV20-1 with TRBJ2-1; TRBD2 agrees at 10 bases. The sequenced sample was sorted CD4+, CD8+, or CD8+CD57+ T cells (not recorded which) from PBMCs. The receptor comes from a human donor in good health, serving as a control. The CDR3 nucleotides read TGCAGTGCTAAGCGTCTAGCGGGGGACAATGAGCAGTTCTTC. This gives the protein CSAKRLAGDNEQFF.